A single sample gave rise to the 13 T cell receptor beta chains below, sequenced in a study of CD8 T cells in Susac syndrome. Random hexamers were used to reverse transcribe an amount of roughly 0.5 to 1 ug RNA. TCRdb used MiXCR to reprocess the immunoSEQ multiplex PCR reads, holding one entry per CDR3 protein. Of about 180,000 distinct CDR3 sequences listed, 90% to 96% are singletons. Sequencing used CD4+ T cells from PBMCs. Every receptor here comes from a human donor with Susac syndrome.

The CDR3 sequence is CASSWAGVQTYEQYF. The CDR3 DNA reads as TGTGCCAGCAGTTGGGCGGGAGTTCAAACCTACGAGCAGTACTTC. V usage is TRBV28 and J usage is TRBJ2-7; 7 bases are a match to TRBD2. Looked up from germline, CDR1 is MDHEN and CDR2 is SYDVKM. V lost 4 bases and J lost 2; bases outside the gene matches: 8. The CDR3 is 15 residues long.

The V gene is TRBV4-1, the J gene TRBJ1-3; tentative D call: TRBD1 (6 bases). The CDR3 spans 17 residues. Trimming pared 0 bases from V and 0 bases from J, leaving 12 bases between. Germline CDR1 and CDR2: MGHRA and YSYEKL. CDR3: CASSQDPDRISGNTIYF. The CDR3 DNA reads TGCGCCAGCAGCCAAGATCCGGACAGAATCTCTGGAAACACCATATATTTT.

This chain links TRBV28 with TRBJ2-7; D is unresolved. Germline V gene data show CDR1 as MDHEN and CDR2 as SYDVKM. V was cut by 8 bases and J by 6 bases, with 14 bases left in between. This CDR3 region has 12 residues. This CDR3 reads CASGSGQREQYV. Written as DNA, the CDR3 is TGTGCCAGCGGAAGTGGTCAACGCGAGCAGTACGTC.

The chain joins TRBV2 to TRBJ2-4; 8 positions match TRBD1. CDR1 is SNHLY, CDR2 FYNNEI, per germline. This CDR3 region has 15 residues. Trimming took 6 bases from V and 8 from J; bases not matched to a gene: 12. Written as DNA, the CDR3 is TGTGCCAGCAGCGCTGGACAGGGCTGGGCGTACATTCAGTACTTC. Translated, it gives CASSAGQGWAYIQYF. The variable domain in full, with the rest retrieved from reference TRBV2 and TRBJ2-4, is EPEVTQTPSHQVTQMGQEVILRCVPISNHLYFYWYRQILGQKVEFLVSFYNNEISEKSEIFDDQFSVERPDGSNFTLKIRSTKLEDSAMYFCASSAGQGWAYIQYFGAGTRLSVL.

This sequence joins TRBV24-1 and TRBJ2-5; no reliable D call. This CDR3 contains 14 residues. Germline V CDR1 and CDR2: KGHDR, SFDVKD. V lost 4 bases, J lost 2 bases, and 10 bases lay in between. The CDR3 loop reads CATSDPTKQETQYF. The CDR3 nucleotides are TGTGCCACCAGTGACCCGACAAAACAAGAGACCCAGTACTTC.

In DNA, the CDR3 is TGTGCCAGCAGCCAAGAAGTCGACACCAACTATGGCTACACCTTC. Amino acid sequence: CASSQEVDTNYGYTF. The chain recombines TRBV4-2 with TRBJ1-2; D unclear. The V gene's germline CDR1 is LGHNA and CDR2 YNFKEQ. The CDR3 has 15 amino acids. Deletions cut 0 bases from V and 2 bases from J, with 10 bases between.

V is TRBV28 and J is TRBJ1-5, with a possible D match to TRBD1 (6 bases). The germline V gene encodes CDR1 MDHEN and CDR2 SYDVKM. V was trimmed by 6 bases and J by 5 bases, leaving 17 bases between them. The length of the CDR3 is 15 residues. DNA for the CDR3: TGTGCCAGCAGCCCAGCAGGGGTCCCGGATCAGCCCCAGCATTTT. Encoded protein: CASSPAGVPDQPQHF.

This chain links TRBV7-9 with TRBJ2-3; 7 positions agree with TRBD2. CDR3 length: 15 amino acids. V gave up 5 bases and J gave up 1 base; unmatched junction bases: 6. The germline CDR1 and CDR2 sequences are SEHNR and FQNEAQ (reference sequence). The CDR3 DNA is TGTGCCAGCAGCCATTCTACTAGCGGCACAGATACGCAGTATTTT. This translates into CASSHSTSGTDTQYF. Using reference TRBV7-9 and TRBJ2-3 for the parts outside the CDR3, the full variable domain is DTGVSQNPRHKITKRGQNVTFRCDPISEHNRLYWYRQTLGQGPEFLTYFQNEAQLEKSRLLSDRFSAERPKGSFSTLEIQRTEQGDSAMYLCASSHSTSGTDTQYFGPGTRLTVL.

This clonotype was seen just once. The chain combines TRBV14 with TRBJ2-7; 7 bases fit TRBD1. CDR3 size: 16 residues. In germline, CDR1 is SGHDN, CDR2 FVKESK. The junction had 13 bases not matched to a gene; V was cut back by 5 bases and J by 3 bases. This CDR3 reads CASSEDPGQYNYEQYV. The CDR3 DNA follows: TGTGCCAGCAGCGAGGATCCGGGACAGTACAACTACGAGCAGTACGTC.

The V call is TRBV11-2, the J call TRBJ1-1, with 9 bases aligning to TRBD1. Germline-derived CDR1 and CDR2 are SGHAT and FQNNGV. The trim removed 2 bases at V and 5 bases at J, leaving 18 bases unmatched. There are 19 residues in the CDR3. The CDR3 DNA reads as TGTGCCAGCAGCTTAACCCACTTATCCCGGGACAGGGTCCGAACTGAAGCTTTCTTT. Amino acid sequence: CASSLTHLSRDRVRTEAFF.

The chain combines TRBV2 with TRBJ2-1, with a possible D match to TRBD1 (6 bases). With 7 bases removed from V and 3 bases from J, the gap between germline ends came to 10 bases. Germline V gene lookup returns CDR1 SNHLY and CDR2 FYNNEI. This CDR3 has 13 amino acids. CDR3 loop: CASNLQGYNEQFF. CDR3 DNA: TGTGCCAGCAACCTACAGGGCTACAATGAGCAGTTCTTC.

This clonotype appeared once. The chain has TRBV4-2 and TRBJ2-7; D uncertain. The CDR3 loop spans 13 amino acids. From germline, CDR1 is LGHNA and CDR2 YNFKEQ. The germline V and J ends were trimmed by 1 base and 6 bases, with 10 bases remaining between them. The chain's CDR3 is CASSQASVREQYF. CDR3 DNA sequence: TGTGCCAGCAGCCAAGCCTCGGTCCGCGAGCAGTACTTC.

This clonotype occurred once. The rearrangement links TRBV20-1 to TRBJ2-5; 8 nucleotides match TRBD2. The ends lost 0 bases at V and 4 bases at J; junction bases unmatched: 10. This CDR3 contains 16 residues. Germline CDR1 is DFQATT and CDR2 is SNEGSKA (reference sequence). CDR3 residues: CSARDYERGIIETQYF. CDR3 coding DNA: TGCAGTGCTAGAGACTATGAGCGGGGGATTATAGAGACCCAGTACTTC.